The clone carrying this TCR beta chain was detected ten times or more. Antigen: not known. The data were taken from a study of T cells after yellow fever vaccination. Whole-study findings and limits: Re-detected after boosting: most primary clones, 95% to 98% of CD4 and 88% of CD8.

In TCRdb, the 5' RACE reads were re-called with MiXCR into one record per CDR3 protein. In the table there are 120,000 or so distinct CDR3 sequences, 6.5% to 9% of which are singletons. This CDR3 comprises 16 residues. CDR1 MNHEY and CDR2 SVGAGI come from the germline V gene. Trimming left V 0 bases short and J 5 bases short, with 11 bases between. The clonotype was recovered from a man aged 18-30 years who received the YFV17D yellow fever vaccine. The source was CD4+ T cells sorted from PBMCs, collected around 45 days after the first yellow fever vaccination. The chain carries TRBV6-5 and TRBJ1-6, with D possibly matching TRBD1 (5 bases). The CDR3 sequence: CASSYSWSGNNSPLHF. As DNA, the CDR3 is TGTGCCAGCAGTTACTCATGGTCAGGGAATAATTCACCCCTCCACTTT.